The T cell receptor (beta chain) described here comes from a study of blood T cell repertoires in COVID-19. Study at large: Spain, Italy and the United States supplied samples that represented acute and convalescent COVID-19.

The CDR3 has 12 amino acids. Germline V gene lookup returns CDR1 MNHEY and CDR2 SVGAGI. V gave up 6 bases and J gave up 2 bases, with 7 bases separating them. Assay used: immunoSEQ multiplex PCR; TCRdb lists only in-frame clones, some missing. The sample holds over 250,000 clones, about 90% seen once. Sequencing was performed on peripheral blood. V gene TRBV6-5 combines with J gene TRBJ1-1, with D hard to call. This clonotype was sampled from a woman aged 40 to 50 who had recovered from COVID-19. CDR3 sequence: CASSTANTEAFF. Here the CDR3 DNA reads TGTGCCAGCAGCACAGCTAACACTGAAGCTTTCTTT.